This TCR beta chain was observed in a study of molecular identifiers for immune sequencing clone quantification. This clonotype has at least ten counts. Sorting was used to obtain naive CD8 T cells (CD8+CD4-CCR7+CD45RA+). This CDR3 comprises 16 residues. Trimming cost V 2 bases and J 0 bases, with 11 bases left between them. Germline assignment: CDR1 LGHNA and CDR2 YSLEER. TCRdb used MiXCR to reprocess the PCR reads, holding one entry per CDR3 protein. The sample lists 97,000 or so distinct CDR3 sequences; roughly 24% were seen once. The material sequenced was naive CD8+ T cells from blood, with Jurkat cell RNA spiked in. The sample's subset: FACS-sorted CD8+CD4-CCR7+CD45RA+ naive T cells. The sequence was collected from a human donor in good health. Some libraries in this study had Jurkat cell RNA spiked in. The chain is built from TRBV4-3 and TRBJ1-5; D not resolved. Here the CDR3 DNA reads TGCGCCAGCAGCCAATCTCGACATGTTAGCAATCAGCCCCAGCATTTT. Protein: CASSQSRHVSNQPQHF.